These 25 T cell receptor beta chains originate from one sample sequenced in a study of beta chain features in type 1 diabetes. The authors reverse transcribed all of the isolated RNA, so sequencing captured expressed TCRB transcripts. Produced via immunoSEQ multiplex PCR; TCRdb's table is partial and in-frame only. This sample carries about 900,000 clones, 17% of them seen once, and the ten largest clones take around 0.02%. The sequenced sample was naive CD4+ T cells from blood. All receptors come from a young woman in good health.

This chain connects TRBV6-1 to TRBJ2-3; perhaps TRBD2 as D (5 bases). The germline V gene encodes CDR1 MNHNS and CDR2 SASEGT. V was trimmed by 4 bases and J by 0 bases, leaving 11 bases between them. This CDR3 contains 15 residues. The CDR3 region has the DNA TGTGCCAGCAGTGGACGGACTGACAGCACAGATACGCAGTATTTT. Translating gives CASSGRTDSTDTQYF.

This rearrangement joins TRBV2 to TRBJ1-2; 9 bases map to TRBD1. The germline V gene has CDR1 SNHLY and CDR2 FYNNEI. The CDR3 consists of 13 residues. The trim removed 5 bases at V and 9 bases at J, leaving 7 bases unmatched. The CDR3 DNA reads as TGTGCCAGCAGTTCGGACAGGGGTGATCGCTACACCTTC. It yields the protein CASSSDRGDRYTF.

This chain joins TRBV19 and TRBJ2-2; D is possibly TRBD2 (6 bases). From germline, CDR1 is LNHDA and CDR2 SQIVND (reference sequence). This CDR3 is built from 15 residues. V gave up 5 bases and J gave up 4 bases, with 14 bases separating them. The CDR3 nucleotides read TGTGCCAGTAGTTTAACGGGAGCGGGCACCGGGGAGCTGTTTTTT. Its protein is CASSLTGAGTGELFF.

J is TRBJ2-1 and V is TRBV29-1, with no clear D. There are 12 residues in the CDR3. V lost 4 bases to trimming and J lost 11 bases, with 15 bases between them. CDR1 is SQVTM and CDR2 is ANQGSEA in the germline V gene. CDR3 nucleotides: TGCAGCGTTGCCCGCCCTGACGGACAGCAGTTCTTC. This codes for CSVARPDGQQFF.

The chain couples TRBV28 to TRBJ2-2, with 7 bases that match TRBD2. Germline V CDR1 and CDR2: MDHEN, SYDVKM. J lost 2 bases, V lost 6 bases, and 9 bases had no gene match. The CDR3 sequence is 16 residues long. CDR3 in amino acids: CASRSQGGLNTGELFF. DNA for the CDR3: TGTGCCAGCAGATCCCAGGGAGGGCTTAACACCGGGGAGCTGTTTTTT. Together with reference TRBV28 and TRBJ2-2, the CDR3 gives the full variable domain: DVKVTQSSRYLVKRTGEKVFLECVQDMDHENMFWYRQDPGLGLRLIYFSYDVKMKEKGDIPEGYSVSREKKERFSLILESASTNQTSMYLCASRSQGGLNTGELFFGEGSRLTVL.

The CDR3 spells CASSNGDSRTAFF. Written as DNA, the CDR3 is TGTGCCAGCTCAAACGGGGACAGTAGGACAGCTTTCTTT. This sequence joins TRBV18 and TRBJ1-1; 7 bases are shared with TRBD1. The CDR3 sequence is 13 residues long. The germline V gene has CDR1 KGHSH and CDR2 LQKENI. The V segment lost 5 bases and the J segment 10 bases; nucleotides outside the gene matches: 10.

There are a few counts of this clone. The CDR3 spells CASSFTLRRQETQYF. Here the CDR3 DNA reads TGTGCCAGCAGCTTTACCCTGAGGAGGCAAGAGACCCAGTACTTC. The rearrangement joins TRBV7-2 to TRBJ2-5; TRBD2 is a possible D gene (5 bases). Germline V lookup: CDR1 SGHTA, CDR2 FQGNSA. The CDR3 contains 15 residues. V lost 3 bases to trimming and J lost 2 bases, with 13 bases between them.

This clone has only a few counts. The rearrangement uses TRBV29-1 and TRBJ2-5, with 7 nucleotides matching TRBD1. Germline CDR1 SQVTM, CDR2 ANQGSEA. J was trimmed by 8 bases and V by 6 bases; bases with no gene match: 21. The CDR3 spans 16 residues. CDR3 bases: TGCAGCGTGGACCGACAGGGCAGGCTGATAAGACGTACCCAGTACTTC. Its protein is CSVDRQGRLIRRTQYF.

The V and J genes are TRBV21-1 and TRBJ2-3; the table's TRBD2 call for D was not verified on the DNA. TRBV21-1 is a known pseudogene. The CDR3 is 14 amino acids. The CDR3 protein is CASSREAGGGTQYF. As DNA, the CDR3 is TGTGCCAGCAGCAGGGAGGCGGGAGGTGGTACGCAGTATTTT.

Of note for this clone: An end of the junction does not agree with germline; a read error may underlie this. The V gene is TRBV7-2, the J gene TRBJ2-2; 11 nucleotides agree with TRBD2. Germline V lookup: CDR1 SGHTA, CDR2 FQGNSA. The CDR3 is 17 amino acids. CDR3 sequence: CASSQAGLAGGTGELFF. CDR3 nucleotides: TGCGCCAGCAGCCAAGCGGGGCTAGCGGGAGGCACCGGGGAGCTGTTTTTT.

This rearrangement joins TRBV10-3 to TRBJ1-2, with D unclear. Trimming stripped 4 bases from V and 2 bases from J, with 14 bases between. The CDR3 covers 15 residues. Germline CDR1 is ENHRY and CDR2 is SYGVKD. CDR3 in amino acids: CAISGQELTNYGYTF. In nucleotides, the CDR3 is TGTGCCATCAGTGGCCAGGAGTTAACGAACTATGGCTACACCTTC.

This clone turned up a few times. The chain has TRBV19 and TRBJ2-1; TRBD2 matches 13 bases. V dropped 4 bases and J dropped 8; count of bases not matched to a gene: 5. This CDR3 spans 15 amino acids. Germline CDR1 is LNHDA and CDR2 is SQIVND (reference sequence). Here the CDR3 DNA reads TGTGCCAGTAGTAAGAGGACTAGCGGGAGTGATGAGCAGTTCTTC. Translating it yields CASSKRTSGSDEQFF.

The CDR3 reads CASSQLGLAGANYNEQFF. CDR3 nucleotide sequence: TGCGCCAGCAGCCAACTTGGACTAGCGGGAGCAAACTACAATGAGCAGTTCTTC. The chain has TRBV4-3 and TRBJ2-1; TRBD2 matches at 13 bases. The CDR3 covers 18 residues. V was clipped by 2 bases and J by 3 bases; unmatched bases: 7. Germline-derived CDR1 and CDR2 are LGHNA and YSLEER.

This clone appeared a few times. V is TRBV5-1 and J is TRBJ2-7; D might be TRBD2 (6 bases). Trimming left V 4 bases short and J 3 bases short, with 17 bases between. The CDR3 covers 15 residues. CDR1 SGHRS and CDR2 YFSETQ come from the germline V gene. The CDR3 here is CASSPDPGVSYEQYF. CDR3 DNA: TGCGCCAGCAGCCCGGACCCGGGGGTCAGCTACGAGCAGTACTTC.

This clone turned up a few times. This rearrangement joins TRBV11-2 to TRBJ2-5; tentatively, D is TRBD1 (6 bases). Germline V lookup: CDR1 SGHAT, CDR2 FQNNGV. The length of the CDR3 is 13 residues. The V gene lost 6 bases and the J gene lost 4 bases, with 12 bases spanning the gap. CDR3 sequence: CASRQQGTETQYF. CDR3 in DNA: TGTGCCAGCAGACAACAGGGTACAGAGACCCAGTACTTC.

The table lists this clone with a few counts. The chain has TRBV15 and TRBJ2-7; D gene uncertain. The ends were cut back, 4 bases at V and 4 bases at J, with 11 bases in the middle. The CDR3 totals 13 residues. Germline V gives CDR1 LNHNV, CDR2 YYDKDF (reference sequence). In nucleotides, the CDR3 is TGTGCCACCAGCAAGGGCTATACATACGAGCAGTACTTC. It yields the protein CATSKGYTYEQYF.

The rearrangement uses TRBV6-5 and TRBJ2-1; D is possibly TRBD2 (5 bases). The CDR3 contains 15 residues. CDR1 is MNHEY, CDR2 SVGAGI, per germline. V dropped 6 bases and J dropped 5 bases, with 17 bases sitting between them. The CDR3: CASRRGRDPNNEQFF. The CDR3 region has the DNA TGTGCCAGCAGACGTGGCCGGGATCCCAACAATGAGCAGTTCTTC.

The CDR3 DNA reads as TGTGCCAGCAGCTTAGTGGGCGGCTGGGGAACCTACGAGCAGTACTTC. It is translated as CASSLVGGWGTYEQYF. The rearrangement links TRBV7-9 to TRBJ2-7; D gene ambiguous. The V gene lost 1 base and the J gene lost 2 bases, with 15 bases spanning the gap. This CDR3 region has 16 residues. Germline CDR1 and CDR2: SEHNR and FQNEAQ (reference sequence).

The chain couples TRBV28 to TRBJ1-2; TRBD1 might be the D (6 bases). The V end was cut by 5 bases, the J end by 4 bases, with 17 bases between. This CDR3 region has 15 residues. The germline V gene encodes CDR1 MDHEN and CDR2 SYDVKM. This CDR3 reads CASSPTGQGTYGYTF. The CDR3, as DNA: TGTGCCAGCAGTCCCACGGGGCAGGGGACCTATGGCTACACCTTC.

This clone was counted between two and nine times. The V and J genes are TRBV18 and TRBJ2-3; D ambiguous. Germline V CDR1 and CDR2: KGHSH, LQKENI. Trimming pared 5 bases from V and 4 bases from J, leaving 10 bases between. This CDR3 region has 13 residues. The CDR3 reads CASSTLTADTQYF. The CDR3 DNA is TGTGCCAGCTCAACACTAACGGCAGATACGCAGTATTTT.

This clone was seen a handful of times. This chain links TRBV7-9 with TRBJ2-5; 7 nucleotides agree with TRBD1. Germline CDR1 and CDR2: SEHNR and FQNEAQ (reference sequence). The CDR3 length is 14 residues. Germline trimming cut 8 bases from V and 2 bases from J; bases unmatched to any gene: 8. The CDR3 region is CASQIRGLQETQYF. As DNA, the CDR3 is TGTGCCAGCCAAATAAGGGGGCTGCAAGAGACCCAGTACTTC.

The chain uses TRBV2 and TRBJ2-5, with 7 bases matching TRBD1. The assigned J gene may be wrong: the sequence end matches TRBJ2-7 better. Germline V gene sequence: CDR1 SNHLY, CDR2 FYNNEI. The CDR3 is 14 residues long. The CDR3 region is CASRGQALRYEQYF. The CDR3 DNA reads as TGTGCCAGCAGAGGACAGGCCTTGAGGTACGAGCAGTACTTC.

V gene TRBV4-2 combines with J gene TRBJ1-5; D is unresolved. With 4 bases removed from V and 0 bases from J, the gap between germline ends came to 10 bases. There are 15 residues in the CDR3. Per germline, CDR1 LGHNA and CDR2 YNFKEQ. CDR3 amino acids: CASSPTADSNQPQHF. In DNA form, the CDR3 reads TGTGCCAGCAGCCCCACAGCTGATAGCAATCAGCCCCAGCATTTT.

The V call is TRBV2, the J call TRBJ2-4, with TRBD1 identical over 9 bases. V trimming: 4 bases; J trimming: 0 bases; junction bases outside the gene matches: 16. Germline V gene lookup returns CDR1 SNHLY and CDR2 FYNNEI. The CDR3 totals 20 residues. The CDR3 DNA reads TGTGCCAGCAGTGCTATTTCCGGGACAGGGACTTTAGGAGCCAAAAACATTCAGTACTTC. Protein: CASSAISGTGTLGAKNIQYF.

This clone was recorded a few times. This sequence joins TRBV7-2 and TRBJ2-7; 7 bases match TRBD2. V dropped 7 bases and J dropped 0; count of bases not matched to a gene: 9. This CDR3 comprises 15 residues. CDR1 is SGHTA, CDR2 FQGNSA, per germline. CDR3 coding DNA: TGTGCCAGCACCCTCGGTGGCGGGGGCTCCTACGAGCAGTACTTC. It yields the protein CASTLGGGGSYEQYF.